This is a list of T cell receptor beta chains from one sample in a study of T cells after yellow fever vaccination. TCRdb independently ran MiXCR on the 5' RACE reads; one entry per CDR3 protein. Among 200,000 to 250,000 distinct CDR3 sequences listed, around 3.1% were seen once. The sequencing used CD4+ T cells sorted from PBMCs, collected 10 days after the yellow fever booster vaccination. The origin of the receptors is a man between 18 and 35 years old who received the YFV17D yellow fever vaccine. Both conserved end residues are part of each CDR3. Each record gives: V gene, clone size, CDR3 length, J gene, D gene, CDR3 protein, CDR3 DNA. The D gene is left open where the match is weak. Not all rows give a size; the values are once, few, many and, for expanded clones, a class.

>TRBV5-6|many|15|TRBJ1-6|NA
CASSPGQGRNSPLHF
TGTGCCAGCAGCCCCGGGCAGGGGCGGAATTCACCCCTCCACTTT
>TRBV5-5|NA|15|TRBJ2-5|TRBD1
CASSQSPGGFETQYF
TGTGCCAGCAGCCAGTCCCCAGGGGGCTTTGAGACCCAGTACTTC
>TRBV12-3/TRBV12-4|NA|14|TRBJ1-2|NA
CASSLRHQMNGYTF
TGTGCCAGCAGCTTGAGGCACCAGATGAATGGCTACACCTTC
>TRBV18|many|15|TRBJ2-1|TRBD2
CASSPRSGGLDEQFF
TGTGCCAGCTCACCACGCTCGGGGGGGCTCGATGAGCAGTTCTTC
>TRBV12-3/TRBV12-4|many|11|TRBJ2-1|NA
CASRERNEQFF
TGTGCCAGCAGAGAGCGAAATGAGCAGTTCTTC
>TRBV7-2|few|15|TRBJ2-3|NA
CASSLKAGISDTQYF
TGTGCCAGCAGCTTAAAGGCGGGCATATCAGATACGCAGTATTTT
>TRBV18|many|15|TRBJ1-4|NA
CASSPESWTNEKLFF
TGTGCCAGCTCACCAGAGTCATGGACAAATGAAAAACTGTTTTTT
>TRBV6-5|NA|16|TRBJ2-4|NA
CASSYSMQGGKNIQYF
TGTGCCAGCAGTTACTCGATGCAGGGGGGCAAAAACATTCAGTACTTC
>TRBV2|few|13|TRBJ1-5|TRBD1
CASRGQSNQPQHF
TGTGCCAGCAGGGGACAGTCCAATCAGCCCCAGCATTTT
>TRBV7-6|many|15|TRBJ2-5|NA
CASSLDPLGGETQYF
TGTGCCAGCAGCTTGGACCCTCTTGGGGGGGAGACCCAGTACTTC
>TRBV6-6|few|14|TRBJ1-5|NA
CASSYRGNGQPQHF
TGTGCCAGCAGTTATCGGGGTAACGGTCAGCCCCAGCATTTT
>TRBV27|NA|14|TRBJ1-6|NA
CASRGSGNNSPLHF
TGTGCCAGCAGGGGGAGTGGAAATAATTCACCCCTCCACTTT
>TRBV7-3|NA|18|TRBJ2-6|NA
CASSQLSGRSSGANVLTF
TGTGCCAGCAGCCAACTCTCCGGCCGAAGCTCTGGGGCCAACGTCCTGACTTTC
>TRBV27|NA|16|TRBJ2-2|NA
CASSFSIGVNTGELFF
TGTGCCAGCAGTTTTAGTATAGGGGTCAACACCGGGGAGCTGTTTTTT
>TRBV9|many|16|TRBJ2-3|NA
CASSVFPGEVADTQYF
TGTGCCAGCAGCGTATTCCCAGGGGAGGTTGCAGATACGCAGTATTTT
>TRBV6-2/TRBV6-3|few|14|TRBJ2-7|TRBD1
CASTRDRGAYEQYF
TGTGCCAGCACCCGGGACAGGGGCGCCTACGAGCAGTACTTC
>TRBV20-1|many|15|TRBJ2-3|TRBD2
CSARRAAGDTDTQYF
TGCAGTGCACGCCGGGCTGCGGGGGACACAGATACGCAGTATTTT
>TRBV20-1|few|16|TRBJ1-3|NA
CSARYLFGGSGNTIYF
TGCAGTGCTAGATATTTGTTCGGGGGCTCTGGAAACACCATATATTTT
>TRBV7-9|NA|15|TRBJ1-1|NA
CASSLAGVMNTEAFF
TGTGCCAGCAGCTTAGCCGGGGTCATGAACACTGAAGCTTTCTTT
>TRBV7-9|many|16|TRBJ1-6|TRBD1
CASSLGTGAYNSPLHF
TGTGCCAGCAGCTTAGGGACAGGTGCTTATAATTCACCCCTCCACTTT
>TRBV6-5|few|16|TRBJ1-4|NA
CASSPTPGGTNEKLFF
TGTGCCAGCAGCCCCACCCCGGGGGGCACTAATGAAAAACTGTTTTTT
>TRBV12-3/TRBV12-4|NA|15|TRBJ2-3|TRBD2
CASSSGGLAGAAQYF
TGTGCCAGCAGTTCCGGGGGACTAGCGGGGGCGGCGCAGTATTTT
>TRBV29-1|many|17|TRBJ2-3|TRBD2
CSVEGTSGGGGTDTQYF
TGCAGCGTTGAAGGGACTAGCGGGGGCGGCGGCACAGATACGCAGTATTTT
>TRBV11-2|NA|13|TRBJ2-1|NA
CASSLDGGTQQFF
TGTGCCAGCAGCTTAGATGGGGGGACCCAGCAGTTCTTC
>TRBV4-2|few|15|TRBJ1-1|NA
CASSQDIGRLTEAFF
TGTGCCAGCAGCCAAGATATTGGCCGACTCACTGAAGCTTTCTTT
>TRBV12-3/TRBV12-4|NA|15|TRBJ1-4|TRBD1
CASSRDRGPREKLFF
TGTGCCAGCAGCCGTGACAGGGGGCCCCGGGAAAAACTGTTTTTT
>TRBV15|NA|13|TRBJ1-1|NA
CATSRGADTEAFF
TGTGCCACCAGCAGAGGGGCCGACACTGAAGCTTTCTTT
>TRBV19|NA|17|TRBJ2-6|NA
CASSIPRSYSGANVLTF
TGTGCCAGTAGCATCCCCCGGTCTTACTCTGGGGCCAACGTCCTGACTTTC
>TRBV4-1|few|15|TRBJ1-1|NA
CASSQDFRGGTEAFF
TGCGCCAGCAGCCAAGATTTCAGGGGCGGCACTGAAGCTTTCTTT
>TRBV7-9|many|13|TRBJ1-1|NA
CASSDQGNTEAFF
TGTGCCAGCAGCGACCAGGGGAACACTGAAGCTTTCTTT
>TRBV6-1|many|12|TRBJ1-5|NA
CASSDPDQPQHF
TGTGCCAGCAGTGACCCCGATCAGCCCCAGCATTTT
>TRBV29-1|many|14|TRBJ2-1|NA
CSVEIRSSYNEQFF
TGCAGCGTTGAAATACGGTCCTCCTACAATGAGCAGTTCTTC
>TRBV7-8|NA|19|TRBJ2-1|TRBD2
CASSLARLAGGKPYNEQFF
TGTGCCAGCAGCTTAGCGCGGCTAGCGGGGGGCAAGCCTTACAATGAGCAGTTCTTC
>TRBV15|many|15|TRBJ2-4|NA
CATSSWDLAKNIQYF
TGTGCCACCAGCAGTTGGGATCTAGCCAAAAACATTCAGTACTTC
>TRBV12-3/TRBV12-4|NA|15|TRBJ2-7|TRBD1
CASSLWGTEPAEQYF
TGTGCCAGCAGTTTATGGGGGACAGAGCCCGCCGAGCAGTACTTC
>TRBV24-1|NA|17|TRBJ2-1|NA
CATSDPRRGGDYNEQFF
TGTGCCACCAGTGACCCCCGGAGGGGTGGTGATTACAATGAGCAGTTCTTC
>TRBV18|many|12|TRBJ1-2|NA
CASSPRSSGYTF
TGTGCCAGCTCACCACGCAGTAGCGGCTACACCTTC
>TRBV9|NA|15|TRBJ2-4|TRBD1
CASSLEGAGLYIQYF
TGTGCCAGCAGCCTAGAGGGGGCAGGGTTATACATTCAGTACTTC
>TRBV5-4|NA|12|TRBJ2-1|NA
CASSSEYNEQFF
TGTGCCAGCAGCTCGGAGTACAATGAGCAGTTCTTC
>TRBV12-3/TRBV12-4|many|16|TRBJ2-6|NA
CASSTGQISGANVLTF
TGTGCCAGCAGTACCGGACAGATCTCTGGGGCCAACGTCCTGACTTTC
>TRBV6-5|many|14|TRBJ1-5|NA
CASSLLPMGQPQHF
TGTGCCAGCAGTCTTTTGCCTATGGGACAGCCCCAGCATTTT
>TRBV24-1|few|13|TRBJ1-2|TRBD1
CATSDRANYGYTF
TGTGCCACCTCCGACAGGGCGAACTATGGCTACACCTTC
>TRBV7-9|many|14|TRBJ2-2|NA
CASSLPRGTGELFF
TGTGCCAGCAGCTTACCACGAGGTACCGGGGAGCTGTTTTTT
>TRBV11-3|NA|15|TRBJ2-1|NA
CASSRGGQDYNEQFF
TGTGCCAGCAGCAGGGGAGGACAGGACTACAATGAGCAGTTCTTC
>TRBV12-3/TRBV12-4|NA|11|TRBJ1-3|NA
CASSGTDTIYF
TGTGCCAGCAGTGGGACTGACACCATATATTTT
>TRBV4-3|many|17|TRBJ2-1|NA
CASSQETVYWDYNEQFF
TGCGCCAGCAGCCAAGAAACTGTTTATTGGGACTACAATGAGCAGTTCTTC
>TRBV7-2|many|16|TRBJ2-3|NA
CASSLVRGSLTDTQYF
TGTGCCAGCAGCTTAGTCCGGGGGAGCCTGACAGATACGCAGTATTTT
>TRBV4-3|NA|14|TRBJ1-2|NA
CASSPGGFDYGYTF
TGCGCCAGCAGCCCCGGGGGGTTCGACTATGGCTACACCTTC
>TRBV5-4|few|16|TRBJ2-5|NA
CASSLGASSFSGTQYF
TGTGCCAGCAGCTTGGGAGCGTCTAGCTTCTCGGGGACCCAGTACTTC
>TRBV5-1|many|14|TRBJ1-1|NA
CASSLGTAGTEAFF
TGCGCCAGCAGTTTGGGGACCGCAGGCACTGAAGCTTTCTTT
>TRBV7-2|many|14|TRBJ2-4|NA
CASSLGSGEYIQYF
TGTGCCAGCAGCTTAGGGTCAGGGGAGTACATTCAGTACTTC
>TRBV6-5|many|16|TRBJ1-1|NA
CASSYSSVGGRTEAFF
TGTGCCAGCAGTTACTCCTCGGTCGGGGGGCGGACTGAAGCTTTCTTT
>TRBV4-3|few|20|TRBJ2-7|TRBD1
CASSYKLWDRGRQDSYEQYF
TGCGCCAGCAGCTACAAGTTATGGGACAGGGGGCGTCAAGATTCGTACGAGCAGTACTTC